A selection of T cell receptor beta chains follows, all from one sample in a study of blood T cell repertoires in COVID-19. Data came from immunoSEQ multiplex PCR; TCRdb stores just in-frame clones and leaves some out. This table holds 180,000 or so clones, roughly 84% found once. The material sequenced was peripheral blood. These receptors originate from a woman older than 75 with acute or convalescent COVID-19. Both conserved end residues are part of each CDR3. The order of the fields is clone size, D gene, V gene, J gene, CDR3 protein, CDR3 DNA. A D gene is named only where the DNA matches it firmly. Part of the rows lack a size; the others show once, few, many or a class for expanded clones.

>NA|NA|TRBV7-2|TRBJ1-6
CASSPRGGTLNSPLHF
TGTGCCAGCAGCCCACGGGGGGGGACGTTGAATTCACCCCTCCACTTT
>NA|NA|TRBV12-3/TRBV12-4|TRBJ1-5
CASSLTGLQPQHF
TGTGCCAGCAGCCTGACGGGATTGCAGCCCCAGCATTTT
>few|NA|TRBV19|TRBJ1-1
CASRNLGGNTEAFF
TGTGCCAGTAGGAACTTAGGAGGAAACACTGAAGCTTTCTTT
>NA|TRBD2|TRBV7-9|TRBJ2-1
CASSLPGLAGGPGYNEQFF
TGTGCCAGCAGCTTACCCGGACTAGCGGGAGGGCCGGGGTACAATGAGCAGTTCTTC
>many|NA|TRBV29-1|TRBJ2-5
CSGAYQETQYF
TGCAGCGGGGCGTACCAAGAGACCCAGTACTTC
>NA|TRBD1|TRBV3-1/TRBV3-2|TRBJ2-7
CASSQTGYEQYF
TGTGCCAGCAGCCAGACAGGGTACGAGCAGTACTTC
>NA|NA|TRBV7-6|TRBJ1-1
CASSLMSTAGTEAFF
TGTGCCAGCAGCTTAATGTCCACCGCGGGCACTGAAGCTTTCTTT
>NA|NA|TRBV19|TRBJ1-4
CASTVIGQAGEKLFF
TGTGCCAGTACGGTCATAGGGCAGGCGGGGGAAAAACTGTTTTTT
>NA|NA|TRBV7-2|TRBJ2-7
CASSLFSYEQYF
TGTGCCAGCAGCCTCTTCTCCTACGAGCAGTACTTC
>NA|NA|TRBV30|TRBJ1-1
CAWTGDMNTEAFF
TGTGCCTGGACAGGGGACATGAACACTGAAGCTTTCTTT
>once|NA|TRBV20-1|TRBJ2-1
CSARSDNEQFF
TGCAGTGCTAGAAGCGACAATGAGCAGTTCTTC
>NA|TRBD2|TRBV7-9|TRBJ2-7
CASSLGGSGSHEQYF
TGTGCCAGCAGCTTAGGAGGTAGCGGGAGCCACGAGCAGTACTTC
>NA|NA|TRBV6-5|TRBJ1-2
CASSPHDRYGYTF
TGTGCCAGCAGTCCCCACGACAGATATGGCTACACCTTC
>NA|NA|TRBV5-1|TRBJ1-1
CASSLHPVNTEAFF
TGCGCCAGCAGCTTGCACCCGGTTAACACTGAAGCTTTCTTT
>NA|NA|TRBV6-5|TRBJ2-7
CASRRSGEQYF
TGTGCCAGCAGACGATCGGGGGAGCAGTACTTC
>many|NA|TRBV5-6|TRBJ1-2
CASSLAWWQTSGYTF
TGTGCCAGCAGCTTGGCCTGGTGGCAGACAAGTGGCTACACCTTC
>NA|TRBD2|TRBV4-3|TRBJ2-3
CASSQDVAGGPGTQYF
TGCGCCAGCAGCCAAGATGTAGCGGGGGGACCGGGTACGCAGTATTTT
>few|TRBD1|TRBV6-5|TRBJ2-2
CASRADRGSGELFF
TGTGCCAGCAGAGCGGACAGGGGGTCCGGGGAGCTGTTTTTT
>NA|NA|TRBV6-5|TRBJ1-5
CASSPGLSNQPQHF
TGTGCCAGCAGTCCAGGGCTCAGCAATCAGCCCCAGCATTTT
>NA|NA|TRBV25-1|TRBJ1-1
CATESGARTEAFF
TGTGCCACCGAGTCAGGGGCTCGCACTGAAGCTTTCTTT
>NA|TRBD1|TRBV11-2|TRBJ1-4
CVSTRSGGDEKLFF
TGTGTCAGCACCCGATCAGGGGGCGATGAAAAACTGTTTTTT
>few|TRBD1|TRBV19|TRBJ2-7
CASSGGQGLAYEQYF
TGTGCCAGTAGTGGAGGACAGGGGTTGGCCTACGAGCAGTACTTC
>NA|TRBD1|TRBV7-3|TRBJ2-7
CASSTTGGPYEQYF
TGTGCCAGCAGCACGACAGGGGGACCCTACGAGCAGTACTTC
>once|TRBD1|TRBV19|TRBJ1-5
CASSQGAGNQPQHF
TGTGCCAGCTCGCAGGGGGCCGGGAATCAGCCCCAGCATTTT
>NA|TRBD1|TRBV11-3|TRBJ2-2
CASSPGQANTGELFF
TGTGCCAGCAGCCCCGGACAGGCGAACACCGGGGAGCTGTTTTTT
>NA|NA|TRBV19|TRBJ2-7
CASSASGTYEQYF
TGTGCCAGTAGTGCGTCGGGGACCTACGAGCAGTACTTC
>NA|TRBD1|TRBV3-1/TRBV3-2|TRBJ1-1
CASSQRGTGGMNTEAFF
TGTGCCAGCAGCCAAAGGGGGACAGGAGGGATGAACACTGAAGCTTTCTTT
>NA|NA|TRBV5-8|TRBJ1-5
CASITLVRGSNQPQHF
TGTGCCAGCATCACGCTAGTCCGGGGGAGCAATCAGCCCCAGCATTTT
>NA|TRBD2|TRBV4-3|TRBJ2-7
CASSQDLSGGPYEQYF
TGCGCCAGCAGCCAAGATTTAAGCGGGGGTCCCTACGAGCAGTACTTC
>NA|TRBD2|TRBV6-4|TRBJ2-1
CASKRLAGENEQFF
TGTGCCAGCAAGCGGCTAGCGGGGGAGAATGAGCAGTTCTTC
>NA|TRBD2|TRBV9|TRBJ2-1
CASSPGTSGWDGEQFF
TGTGCCAGCAGCCCCGGGACTAGCGGGTGGGACGGTGAGCAGTTCTTC
>NA|TRBD1|TRBV9|TRBJ2-2
CASSVSWTGGRHTGELFF
TGTGCCAGCAGCGTAAGTTGGACAGGGGGCAGACACACCGGGGAGCTGTTTTTT
>NA|NA|TRBV9|TRBJ2-3
CASSVEVAPDTQYF
TGTGCCAGCAGCGTAGAAGTAGCGCCCGATACGCAGTATTTT
>many|TRBD1|TRBV24-1|TRBJ2-7
CATSVDGTDEQYF
TGTGCCACCAGTGTGGACGGGACAGACGAGCAGTACTTC
>NA|TRBD1|TRBV6-6|TRBJ1-2
CASRTGAYGYTF
TGTGCCAGCCGGACAGGGGCATATGGCTACACCTTC
>few|TRBD1|TRBV24-1|TRBJ1-2
CATSPGQGRHYGYTF
TGTGCCACCAGCCCCGGACAGGGCCGTCACTATGGCTACACCTTC